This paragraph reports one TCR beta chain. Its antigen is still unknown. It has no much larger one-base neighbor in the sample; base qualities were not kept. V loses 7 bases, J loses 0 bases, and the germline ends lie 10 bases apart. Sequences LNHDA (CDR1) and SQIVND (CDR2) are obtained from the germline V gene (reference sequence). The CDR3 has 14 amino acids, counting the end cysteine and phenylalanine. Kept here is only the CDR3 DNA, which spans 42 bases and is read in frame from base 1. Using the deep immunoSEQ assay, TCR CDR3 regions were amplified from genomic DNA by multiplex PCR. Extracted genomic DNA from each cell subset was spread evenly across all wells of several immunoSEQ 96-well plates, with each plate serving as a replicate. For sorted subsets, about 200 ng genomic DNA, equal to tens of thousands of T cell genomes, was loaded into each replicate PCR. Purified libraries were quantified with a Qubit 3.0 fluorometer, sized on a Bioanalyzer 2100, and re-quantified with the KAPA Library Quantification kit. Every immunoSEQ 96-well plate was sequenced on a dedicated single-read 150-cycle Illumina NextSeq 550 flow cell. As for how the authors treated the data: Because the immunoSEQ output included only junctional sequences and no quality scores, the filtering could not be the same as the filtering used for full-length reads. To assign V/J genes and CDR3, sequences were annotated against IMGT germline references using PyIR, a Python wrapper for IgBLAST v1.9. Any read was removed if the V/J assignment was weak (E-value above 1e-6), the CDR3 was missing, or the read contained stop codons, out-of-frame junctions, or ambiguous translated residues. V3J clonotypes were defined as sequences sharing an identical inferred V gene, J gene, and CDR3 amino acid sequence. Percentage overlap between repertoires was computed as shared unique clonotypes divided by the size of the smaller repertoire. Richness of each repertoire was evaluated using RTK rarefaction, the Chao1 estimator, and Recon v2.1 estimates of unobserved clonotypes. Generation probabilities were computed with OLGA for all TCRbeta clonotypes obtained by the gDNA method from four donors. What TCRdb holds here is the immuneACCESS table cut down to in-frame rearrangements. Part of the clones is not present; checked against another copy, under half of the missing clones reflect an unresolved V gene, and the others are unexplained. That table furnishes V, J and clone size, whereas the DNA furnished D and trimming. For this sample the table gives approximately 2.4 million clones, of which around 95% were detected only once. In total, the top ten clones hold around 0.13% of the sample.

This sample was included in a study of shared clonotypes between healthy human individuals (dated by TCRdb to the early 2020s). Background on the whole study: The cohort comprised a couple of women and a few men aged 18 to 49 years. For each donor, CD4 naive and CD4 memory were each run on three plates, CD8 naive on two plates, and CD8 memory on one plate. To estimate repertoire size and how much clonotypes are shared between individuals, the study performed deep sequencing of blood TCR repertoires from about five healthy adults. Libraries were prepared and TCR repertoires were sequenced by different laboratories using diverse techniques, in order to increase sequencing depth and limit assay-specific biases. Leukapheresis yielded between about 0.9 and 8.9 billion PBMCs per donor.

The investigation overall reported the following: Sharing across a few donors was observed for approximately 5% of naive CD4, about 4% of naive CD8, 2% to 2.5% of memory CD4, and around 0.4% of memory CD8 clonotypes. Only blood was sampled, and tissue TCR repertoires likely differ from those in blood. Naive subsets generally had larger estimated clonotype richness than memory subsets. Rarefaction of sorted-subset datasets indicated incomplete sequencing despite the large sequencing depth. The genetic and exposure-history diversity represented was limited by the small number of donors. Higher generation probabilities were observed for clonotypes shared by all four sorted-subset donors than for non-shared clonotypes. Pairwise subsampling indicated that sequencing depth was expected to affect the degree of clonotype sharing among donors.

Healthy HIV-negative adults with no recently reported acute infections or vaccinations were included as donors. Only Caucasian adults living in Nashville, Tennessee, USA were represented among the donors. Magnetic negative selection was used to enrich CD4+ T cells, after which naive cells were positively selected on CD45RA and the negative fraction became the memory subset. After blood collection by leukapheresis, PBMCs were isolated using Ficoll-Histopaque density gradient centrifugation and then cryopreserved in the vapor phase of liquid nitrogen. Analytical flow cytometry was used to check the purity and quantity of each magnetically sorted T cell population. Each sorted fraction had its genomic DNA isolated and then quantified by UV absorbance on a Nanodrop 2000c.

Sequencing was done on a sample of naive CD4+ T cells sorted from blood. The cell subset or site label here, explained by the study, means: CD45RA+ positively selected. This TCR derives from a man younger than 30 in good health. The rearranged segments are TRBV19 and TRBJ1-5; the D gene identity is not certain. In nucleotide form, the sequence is TGTGCCAGTACGCGGGAGACTAGCAATCAGCCCCAGCATTTT. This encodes CASTRETSNQPQHF.